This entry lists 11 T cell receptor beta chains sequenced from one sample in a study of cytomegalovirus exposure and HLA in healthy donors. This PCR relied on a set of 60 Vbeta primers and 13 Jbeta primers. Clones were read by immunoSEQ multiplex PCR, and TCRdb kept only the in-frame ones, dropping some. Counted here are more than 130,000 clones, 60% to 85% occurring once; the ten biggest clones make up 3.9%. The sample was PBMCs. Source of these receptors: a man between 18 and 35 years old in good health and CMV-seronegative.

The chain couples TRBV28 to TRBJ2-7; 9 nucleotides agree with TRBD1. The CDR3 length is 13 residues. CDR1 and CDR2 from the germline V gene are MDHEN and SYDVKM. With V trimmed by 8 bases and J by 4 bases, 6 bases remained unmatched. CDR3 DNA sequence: TGTGCCAGCCGGGGGACAGGGTATTACGAGCAGTACTTC. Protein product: CASRGTGYYEQYF.

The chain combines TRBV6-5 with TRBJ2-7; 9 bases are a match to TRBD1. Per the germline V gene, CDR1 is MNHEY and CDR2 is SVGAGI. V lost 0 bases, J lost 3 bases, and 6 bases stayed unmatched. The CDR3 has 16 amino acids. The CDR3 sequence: CASSYSSGTGYYEQYF. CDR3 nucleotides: TGTGCCAGCAGTTACTCTTCGGGGACAGGGTACTACGAGCAGTACTTC.

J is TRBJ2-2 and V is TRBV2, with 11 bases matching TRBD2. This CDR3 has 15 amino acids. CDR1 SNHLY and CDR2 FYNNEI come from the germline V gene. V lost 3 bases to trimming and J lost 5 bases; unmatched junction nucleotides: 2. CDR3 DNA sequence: TGTGCCAGCAGTGATAGGACTAGCGGGACCGGGGAGCTGTTTTTT. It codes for CASSDRTSGTGELFF. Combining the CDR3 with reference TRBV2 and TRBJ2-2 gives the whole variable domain EPEVTQTPSHQVTQMGQEVILRCVPISNHLYFYWYRQILGQKVEFLVSFYNNEISEKSEIFDDQFSVERPDGSNFTLKIRSTKLEDSAMYFCASSDRTSGTGELFFGEGSRLTVL.

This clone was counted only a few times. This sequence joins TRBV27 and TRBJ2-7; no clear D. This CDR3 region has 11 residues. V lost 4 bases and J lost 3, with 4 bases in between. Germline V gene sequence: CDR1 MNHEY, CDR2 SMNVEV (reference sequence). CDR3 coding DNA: TGTGCCAGCAGTTCACACTACGAGCAGTACTTC. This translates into CASSSHYEQYF.

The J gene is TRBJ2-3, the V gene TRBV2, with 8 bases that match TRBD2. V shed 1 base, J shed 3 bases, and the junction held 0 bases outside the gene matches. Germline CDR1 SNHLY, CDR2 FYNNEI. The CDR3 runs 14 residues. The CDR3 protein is CASSEGLATDTQYF. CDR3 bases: TGTGCCAGCAGTGAAGGACTAGCGACAGATACGCAGTATTTT.

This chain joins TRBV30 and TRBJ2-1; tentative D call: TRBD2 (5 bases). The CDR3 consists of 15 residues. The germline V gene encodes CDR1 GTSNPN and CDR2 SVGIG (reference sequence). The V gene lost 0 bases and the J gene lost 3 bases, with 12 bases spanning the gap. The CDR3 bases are TGTGCCTGGAGTGTTACAGCGGCCGACTACAATGAGCAGTTCTTC. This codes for CAWSVTAADYNEQFF.

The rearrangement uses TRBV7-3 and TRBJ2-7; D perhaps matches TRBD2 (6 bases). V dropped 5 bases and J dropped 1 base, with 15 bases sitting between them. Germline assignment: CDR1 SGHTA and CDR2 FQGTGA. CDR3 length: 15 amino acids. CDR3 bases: TGTGCCAGCAGCCCAGGGCCAGGACTATCCTACGAGCAGTACTTC. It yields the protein CASSPGPGLSYEQYF.

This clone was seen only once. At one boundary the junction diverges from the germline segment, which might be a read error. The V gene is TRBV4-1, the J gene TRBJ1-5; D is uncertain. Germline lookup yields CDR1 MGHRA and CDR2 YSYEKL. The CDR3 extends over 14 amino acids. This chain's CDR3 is CASSLGLPNRPQHF. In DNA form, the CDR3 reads TGCGCCAGCAGCCTTGGACTTCCCAATCGGCCCCAGCATTTT.

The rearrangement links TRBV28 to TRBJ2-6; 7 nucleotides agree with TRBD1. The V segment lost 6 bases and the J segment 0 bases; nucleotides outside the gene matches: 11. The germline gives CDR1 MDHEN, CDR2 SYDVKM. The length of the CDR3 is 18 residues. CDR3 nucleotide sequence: TGTGCCAGCAGCTCAGGGACAGTAAGTCTCTCTGGGGCCAACGTCCTGACTTTC. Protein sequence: CASSSGTVSLSGANVLTF.

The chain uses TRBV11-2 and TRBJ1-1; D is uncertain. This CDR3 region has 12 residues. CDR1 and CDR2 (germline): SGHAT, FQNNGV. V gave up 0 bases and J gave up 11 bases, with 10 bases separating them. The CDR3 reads CASSLDGFRAFF. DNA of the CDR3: TGTGCCAGCAGCTTAGACGGGTTCCGCGCTTTCTTT.

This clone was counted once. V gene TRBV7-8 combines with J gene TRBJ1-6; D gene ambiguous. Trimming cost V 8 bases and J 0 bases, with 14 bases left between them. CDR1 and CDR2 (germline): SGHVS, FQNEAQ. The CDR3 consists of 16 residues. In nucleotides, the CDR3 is TGTGCCAGCTCTCGTAACCCGGGCTCCTATAATTCACCCCTCCACTTT. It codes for CASSRNPGSYNSPLHF. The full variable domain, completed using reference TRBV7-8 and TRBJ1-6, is GAGVSQSPRYKVAKRGQDVALRCDPISGHVSLFWYQQALGQGPEFLTYFQNEAQLDKSGLPSDRFFAERPEGSVSTLKIQRTQQEDSAVYLCASSRNPGSYNSPLHFGNGTRLTVT.